The 2 T cell receptor beta chains below all came from one sample that was sequenced in a study of T cell responses to AZD1222 COVID-19 vaccine. Data came from immunoSEQ multiplex PCR; TCRdb stores just in-frame clones and leaves some out. The data show about 69,000 clones, less than 90% seen once. The sample here was peripheral blood, taken 28 days after the second AZD1222 dose. The receptors were sampled from an adult who received the AZD1222 COVID-19 vaccine.

This clone showed up just once. The V and J genes are TRBV7-3 and TRBJ1-1, with unresolved D. CDR3 size: 14 residues. Between the trimmed V and J ends, which lost 4 bases and 0 bases, there was a span of 9 bases. Germline V gives CDR1 SGHTA, CDR2 FQGTGA. CDR3 loop: CASSSGPMNTEAFF. CDR3 coding DNA: TGTGCCAGCAGCTCCGGACCGATGAACACTGAAGCTTTCTTT.

This clone has only one observation. The chain has TRBV3-1 (or the pseudogene TRBV3-2) and TRBJ2-7, with D tentatively TRBD1 or TRBD2 (5 bases each). Germline-derived CDR1 and CDR2 are LGHDT and YNNKEL (reference sequence). The CDR3 has 15 residues. Trimming pared 3 bases from V and 0 bases from J, leaving 12 bases between. The CDR3 loop reads CASSQGVGVSYEQYF. DNA for the CDR3: TGTGCCAGCAGCCAGGGGGTGGGTGTCTCCTACGAGCAGTACTTC.